This T cell receptor (beta chain) was sequenced for a study of OX40 agonist ivuxolimab in advanced cancers. Study at large: Ivuxolimab, an agonist antibody against OX40 (CD134), was given to patients. Patients were dosed intravenously with ivuxolimab at 0.01 to 10 mg/kg every 2 weeks. The group had a mean age of approximately 60 years, ranged from 23 to 79, and was roughly 83% male. Three patients responded partially, comprising one with hepatocellular carcinoma and two with cutaneous melanoma.

CDR1 and CDR2 (germline): SGHDN, FVKESK. The CDR3 spans 16 residues. With 0 bases clipped from V and 2 bases from J, the junction kept 6 bases outside the gene matches. The method was immunoSEQ multiplex PCR; TCRdb's version includes in-frame clones alone and lacks a portion of them. The data show tens of thousands of clones, roughly 84% seen once. The sample consisted of CD4+ or CD8+ T cells sorted from blood, taken in a trial of the OX40 agonist ivuxolimab. The J gene is TRBJ1-2, the V gene TRBV14; 7 nucleotides agree with TRBD1. The source is an adult with an advanced solid tumor such as melanoma, head and neck, liver or kidney cancer. CDR3 nucleotides: TGTGCCAGCAGCCAAGAGCGACAGGGCGGAAACTATGGCTACACCTTC. Translated: CASSQERQGGNYGYTF.